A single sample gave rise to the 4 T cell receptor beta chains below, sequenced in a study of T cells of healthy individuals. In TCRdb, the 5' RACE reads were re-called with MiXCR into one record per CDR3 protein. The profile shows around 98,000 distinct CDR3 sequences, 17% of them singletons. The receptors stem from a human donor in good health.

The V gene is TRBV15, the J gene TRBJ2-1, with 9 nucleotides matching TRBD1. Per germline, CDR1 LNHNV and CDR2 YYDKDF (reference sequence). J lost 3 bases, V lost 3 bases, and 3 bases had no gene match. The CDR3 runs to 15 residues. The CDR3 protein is CATSRDRGSYNEQFF. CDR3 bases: TGTGCCACCAGCAGGGACAGGGGCAGCTACAATGAGCAGTTCTTC.

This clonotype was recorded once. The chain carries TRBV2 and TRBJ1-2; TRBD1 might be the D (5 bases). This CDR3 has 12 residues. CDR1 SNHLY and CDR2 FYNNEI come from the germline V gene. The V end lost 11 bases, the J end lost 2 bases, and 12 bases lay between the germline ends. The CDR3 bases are TGTGCCGGTGGGGGAGGGAACTATGGCTACACCTTC. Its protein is CAGGGGNYGYTF.

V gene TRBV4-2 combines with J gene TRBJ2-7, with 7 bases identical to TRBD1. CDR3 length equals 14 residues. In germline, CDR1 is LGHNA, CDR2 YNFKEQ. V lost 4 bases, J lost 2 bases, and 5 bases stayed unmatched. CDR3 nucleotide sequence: TGTGCCAGCAGCCGAGAGACAGGGCCCTACGAGCAGTACTTC. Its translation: CASSRETGPYEQYF.

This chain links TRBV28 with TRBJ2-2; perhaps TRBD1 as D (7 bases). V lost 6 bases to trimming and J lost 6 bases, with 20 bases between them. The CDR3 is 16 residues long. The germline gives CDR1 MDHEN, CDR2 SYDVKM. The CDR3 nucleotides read TGTGCCAGCAGACGACAGGGAACGGGACTTGCCGGGGAGCTGTTTTTT. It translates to CASRRQGTGLAGELFF. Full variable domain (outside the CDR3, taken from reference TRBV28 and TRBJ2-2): DVKVTQSSRYLVKRTGEKVFLECVQDMDHENMFWYRQDPGLGLRLIYFSYDVKMKEKGDIPEGYSVSREKKERFSLILESASTNQTSMYLCASRRQGTGLAGELFFGEGSRLTVL.